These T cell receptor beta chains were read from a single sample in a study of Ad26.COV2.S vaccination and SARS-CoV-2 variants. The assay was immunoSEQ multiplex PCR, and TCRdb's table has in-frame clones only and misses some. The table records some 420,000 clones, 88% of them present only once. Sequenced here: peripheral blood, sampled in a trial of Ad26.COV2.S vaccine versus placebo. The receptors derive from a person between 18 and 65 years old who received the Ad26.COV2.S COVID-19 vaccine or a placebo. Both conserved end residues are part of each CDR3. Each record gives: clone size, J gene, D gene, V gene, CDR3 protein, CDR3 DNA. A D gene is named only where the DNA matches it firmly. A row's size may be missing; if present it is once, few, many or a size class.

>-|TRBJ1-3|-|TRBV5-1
CASSLAGTDSGNTIYF
TGCGCCAGCAGCTTGGCGGGGACTGACTCTGGAAACACCATATATTTT
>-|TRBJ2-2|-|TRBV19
CASRRQPNTGELFF
TGTGCCAGTCGCCGACAGCCGAACACCGGGGAGCTGTTTTTT
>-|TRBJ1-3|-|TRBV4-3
CASSQDRRDTIYF
TGCGCCAGCAGCCAAGATCGAAGGGACACCATATATTTT
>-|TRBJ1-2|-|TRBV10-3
CAIRQDLSRDYGYTF
TGTGCCATCAGACAAGATCTTTCTAGGGACTATGGCTACACCTTC
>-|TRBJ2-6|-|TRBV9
CASSVEGSGANVLTF
TGTGCCAGCAGCGTAGAGGGATCTGGGGCCAACGTCCTGACTTTC
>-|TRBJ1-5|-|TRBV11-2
CASSSKFSNQPQHF
TGTGCCAGCAGCTCTAAATTTAGCAATCAGCCCCAGCATTTT
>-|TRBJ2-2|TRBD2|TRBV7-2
CASSTQTSGGPGELFF
TGTGCCAGCAGCACCCAGACTAGCGGGGGTCCCGGGGAGCTGTTTTTT
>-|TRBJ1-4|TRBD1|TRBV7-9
CAYQWDSRNEKLFF
TGTGCCTACCAGTGGGACAGTAGAAATGAAAAACTGTTTTTT
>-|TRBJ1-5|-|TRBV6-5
CASSYSSKNQPQHF
TGTGCCAGCAGTTATTCATCTAAAAATCAGCCCCAGCATTTT
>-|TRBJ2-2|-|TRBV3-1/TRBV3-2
CASSHIREQDTGELFF
TGTGCCAGCAGCCATATCAGGGAGCAGGACACCGGGGAGCTGTTTTTT
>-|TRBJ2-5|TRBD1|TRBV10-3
CAISFTGVGGQETQYF
TGTGCCATCAGTTTTACAGGGGTTGGGGGCCAAGAGACCCAGTACTTC
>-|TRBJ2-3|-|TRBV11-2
CASATTDTQYF
TGTGCCAGCGCAACCACAGATACGCAGTATTTT
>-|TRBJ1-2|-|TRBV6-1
CASSEGDKISYGYTF
TGTGCCAGCAGTGAAGGGGACAAGATTTCCTATGGCTACACCTTC
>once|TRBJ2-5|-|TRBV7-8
CASSPRGSQWETQYF
TGTGCCAGCAGCCCCCGGGGCAGTCAGTGGGAGACCCAGTACTTC
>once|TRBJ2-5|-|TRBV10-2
CATRGGQETQYF
TGCGCTACGCGCGGCGGGCAAGAGACCCAGTACTTC
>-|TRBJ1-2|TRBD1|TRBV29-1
CSVTTGGIGYTF
TGCAGCGTCACGACAGGGGGTATAGGCTACACCTTC
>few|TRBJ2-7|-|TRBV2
CASSEKATGTYLSYEQYF
TGTGCCAGCAGTGAAAAGGCTACCGGGACTTACCTCTCCTACGAGCAGTACTTC
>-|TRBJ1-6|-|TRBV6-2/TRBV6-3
CASSSGGAGNSPLHF
TGTGCCAGCAGTTCCGGGGGCGCCGGTAATTCACCCCTCCACTTT
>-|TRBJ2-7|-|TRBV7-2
CASSRKGESYEQYF
TGTGCCAGCAGCAGAAAGGGGGAGTCCTACGAGCAGTACTTC
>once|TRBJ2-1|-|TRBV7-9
CASSHDARSYNEQFF
TGTGCCAGCAGCCACGATGCCCGCTCCTACAATGAGCAGTTCTTC
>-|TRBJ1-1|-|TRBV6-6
CASCHVKGGRTEAFF
TGTGCCAGCTGTCACGTCAAGGGAGGGCGGACTGAAGCTTTCTTT
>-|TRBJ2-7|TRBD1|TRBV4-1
CASRNTGGRDEQYF
TGCGCCAGCAGAAATACAGGGGGGCGAGACGAGCAGTACTTC
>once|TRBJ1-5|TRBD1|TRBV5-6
CASSLGQGGQPQHF
TGTGCCAGCAGCCTGGGACAGGGAGGCCAGCCCCAGCATTTT
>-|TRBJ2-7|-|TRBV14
CASSQVGLVAGEQYF
TGTGCCAGCAGCCAAGTGGGTCTGGTAGCAGGGGAGCAGTACTTC
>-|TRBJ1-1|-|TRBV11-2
CASSSGTLHTEAFF
TGTGCCAGCAGCTCCGGGACACTACACACTGAAGCTTTCTTT
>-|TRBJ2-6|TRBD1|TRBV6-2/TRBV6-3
CASSYRGPGANVLTF
TGTGCCAGCAGTTATAGGGGGCCTGGGGCCAACGTCCTGACTTTC
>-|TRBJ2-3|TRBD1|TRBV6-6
CASSNSRDSNTDTQYF
TGTGCCAGCAGCAACTCCCGGGACAGCAACACAGATACGCAGTATTTT
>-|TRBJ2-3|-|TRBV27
CASSFLGDTQYF
TGTGCCAGCAGTTTCCTGGGGGATACGCAGTATTTT
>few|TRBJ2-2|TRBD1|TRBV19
CASSIAPRDRGLNTGELFF
TGTGCCAGTAGTATAGCCCCCAGGGACAGGGGGCTCAACACCGGGGAGCTGTTTTTT
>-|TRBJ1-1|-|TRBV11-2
CASSRSRGGTEAFF
TGTGCCAGCAGCCGTAGCCGGGGTGGGACTGAAGCTTTCTTT
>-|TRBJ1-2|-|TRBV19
CASSSSRTDGYTF
TGTGCCAGTAGTAGCTCCAGGACAGATGGCTACACCTTC
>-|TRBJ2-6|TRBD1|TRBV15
CATSSDRDRVSSGANVLTF
TGTGCCACCAGCAGCGACCGGGACAGAGTTAGCTCTGGGGCCAACGTCCTGACTTTC
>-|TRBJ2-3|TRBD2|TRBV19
CASSPGLAGSPTDTQYF
TGTGCCAGTAGTCCCGGACTAGCGGGAAGTCCCACAGATACGCAGTATTTT
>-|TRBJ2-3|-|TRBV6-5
CASSYSLLSGDTQYF
TGTGCCAGCAGTTACTCGTTACTCTCGGGGGATACGCAGTATTTT
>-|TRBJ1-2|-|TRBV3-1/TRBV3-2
CASSQDPGRRYGYTF
TGTGCCAGCAGCCAAGATCCGGGCAGGAGGTATGGCTACACCTTC
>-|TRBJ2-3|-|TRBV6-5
CASSYGGWDTQYF
TGTGCCAGCAGTTACGGAGGGTGGGATACGCAGTATTTT
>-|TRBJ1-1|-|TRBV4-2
CASSQELQSLTEAFF
TGTGCCAGCAGCCAAGAATTACAGAGCTTAACTGAAGCTTTCTTT
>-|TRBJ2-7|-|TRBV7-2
CASSLGRGEEQYF
TGTGCCAGCAGCTTAGGACGGGGTGAGGAGCAGTACTTC
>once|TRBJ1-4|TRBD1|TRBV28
CASSFPTGGLEKLFF
TGTGCCAGCAGTTTCCCAACAGGGGGCCTTGAAAAACTGTTTTTT
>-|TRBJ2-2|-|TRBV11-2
CASSPPRVSSTGELFF
TGTGCCAGCAGCCCACCCAGGGTTTCCTCCACCGGGGAGCTGTTTTTT
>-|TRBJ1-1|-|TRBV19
CASSTVMNTEAFF
TGTGCCAGTAGTACGGTGATGAACACTGAAGCTTTCTTT
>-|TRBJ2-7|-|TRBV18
CASSKSGTPYEQYF
TGTGCCAGCTCAAAATCCGGGACTCCATACGAGCAGTACTTC
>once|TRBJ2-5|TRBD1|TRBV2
CASRGTGRPETQYF
TGTGCCAGCAGAGGGACAGGGCGTCCAGAGACCCAGTACTTC
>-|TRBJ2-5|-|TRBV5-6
CASSLVRTLGVQETQYF
TGTGCCAGCAGCTTGGTCAGGACACTGGGGGTTCAAGAGACCCAGTACTTC
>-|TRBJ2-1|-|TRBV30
CAWTKGNEQFF
TGTGCCTGGACCAAGGGAAATGAGCAGTTCTTC
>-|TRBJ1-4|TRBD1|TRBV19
CASSMDRGEKLFF
TGTGCCAGTAGTATGGACAGGGGCGAAAAACTGTTTTTT